This record concerns one T cell receptor (beta chain) sequence. It lacks a known antigen. No quality values exist for individual bases; no much larger clone is one base distant. Non-adjacent lung tissue was collected from the same resection as far from the malignant lesion as possible, at a distance of at least 3 cm. From the cysteine through the phenylalanine, the CDR3 covers 14 amino acids. Solely the CDR3 DNA is kept, with 42 bases framed from the first base. The junction carries 7 bases between V and J, which are trimmed by 5 bases and 0 bases respectively. The germline V gene encodes CDR1 LNHDA and CDR2 SQIVND (reference sequence). The entry originates in a study of CD4 T cells in lung cancer (dated by TCRdb to between 2018 and 2020). A note on the overall study: In the study, blood T cells of NSCLC patients were screened for responses to candidate mutation-encoded neoepitopes, and neoantigen-specific CD4+ T-cell clones and TCRs were isolated. Tumor and non-adjacent lung tissue were obtained from several patients undergoing curative-intent resections for stage I-III non-small cell lung cancer. Lung adenocarcinoma or squamous cell carcinoma was present in the resected patients, who were aged 60 to 69 at blood donation and were mostly former smokers. Treatments the patients had received before donating blood included platinum chemotherapy, and some of the patients were given nivolumab or pembrolizumab. Deep sequencing of TCRB was used to follow the frequency of neoantigen-specific clonotypes in tumor resections, non-adjacent lung and cultured T-cell products. Points the paper makes about the study in general: Some responses derived from blood might reflect in vitro priming of naive T cells or cross-reactivity instead of memory responses to the cancer.

Library preparation was by the immunoSEQ multiplex PCR assay. DNA was isolated using Qiagen DNeasy or QIAamp micro DNA kits, and TCRB was sequenced using the Adaptive Biotechnology human TCRB sequencing kit. TCRB libraries were sequenced on an Illumina MiSeq. In the paper's pipeline: The kit provider's software was used to analyze TCRB sequence data, and Fisher's exact test was applied to assess tumor enrichment of clonotype templates. TCRdb took over this immuneACCESS table, retaining in-frame rearrangements with V and J assigned. Such tables are incomplete; in checked studies, under half of the missing clones stem from an unresolved V gene, and the remainder is unexplained. That table is the source of V, J and clone size, and D and trimming were worked out from the DNA. In all, the sample holds approximately 11,000 clones, and over 65% of those were seen once. 15% of the sample rests with the top ten.

The TCR comes from a man aged 60-69 years with non-small cell lung cancer. The sequence links TRBV19 to TRBJ1-4; the D gene is possibly TRBD1, with 5 bases matching. Input material: normal lung tissue taken away from the tumor. CDR3 sequence: CASSATATNEKLFF. The sequenced DNA is TGTGCCAGTAGTGCGACAGCAACTAATGAAAAACTGTTTTTT. Reference TRBV19 and TRBJ1-4 genes cover what lies past the CDR3, so the full variable domain is DGGITQSPKYLFRKEGQNVTLSCEQNLNHDAMYWYRQDPGQGLRLIYYSQIVNDFQKGDIAEGYSVSREKKESFPLTVTSAQKNPTAFYLCASSATATNEKLFFGSGTQLSVL.